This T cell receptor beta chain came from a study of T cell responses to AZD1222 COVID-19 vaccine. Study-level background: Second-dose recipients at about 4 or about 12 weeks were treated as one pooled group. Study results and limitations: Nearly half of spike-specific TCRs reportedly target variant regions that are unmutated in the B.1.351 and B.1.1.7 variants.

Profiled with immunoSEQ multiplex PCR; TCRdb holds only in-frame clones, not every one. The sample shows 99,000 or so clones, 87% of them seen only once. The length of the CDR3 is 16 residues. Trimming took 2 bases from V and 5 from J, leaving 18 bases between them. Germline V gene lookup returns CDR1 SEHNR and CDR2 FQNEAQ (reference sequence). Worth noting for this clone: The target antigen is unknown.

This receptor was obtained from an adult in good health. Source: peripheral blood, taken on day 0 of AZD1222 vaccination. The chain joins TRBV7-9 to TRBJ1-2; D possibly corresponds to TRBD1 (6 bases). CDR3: CASSLSTLQGLYGYTF. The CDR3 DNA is TGTGCCAGCAGCTTATCCACTCTACAGGGACTGTATGGCTACACCTTC.